A selection of T cell receptor beta chains follows, all from one sample in a study of T cells in tuberculosis. Method: immunoSEQ multiplex PCR; TCRdb's copy keeps in-frame clones and lacks some. The sample yields some 31,000 clones, just over 90% seen once. The sample consisted of PBMCs. Source of these receptors: a donor aged 10 to 29 with latent tuberculosis or without tuberculosis infection. The CDR3 runs from the conserved cysteine through the conserved F or W. The D gene is left open where the match is weak. Clone size is given for some rows only: seen once, a few or many times, or a class if the clone is expanded.

d_gene	abundance	v_gene	j_gene	CDR3aa	CDR3nt
TRBD1	-	TRBV6-1	TRBJ1-5	CASSQLTGGNQPQHF	TGTGCCAGCAGTCAGTTGACAGGGGGCAATCAGCCCCAGCATTTT
-	-	TRBV19	TRBJ1-2	CASSIDSSLAGYTF	TGTGCCAGTAGTATAGATTCTAGCCTGGCAGGCTACACCTTC
TRBD2	-	TRBV10-3	TRBJ2-7	CAISGGLAGGGSYEQYF	TGTGCCATCAGTGGGGGACTAGCGGGAGGCGGGTCCTACGAGCAGTACTTC
-	-	TRBV6-5	TRBJ1-2	CASSYNGGVVGYTF	TGTGCCAGCAGTTACAATGGGGGGGTCGTAGGCTACACCTTC
TRBD2	-	TRBV5-1	TRBJ2-1	CASSPLNSGRIYEQFF	TGCGCCAGCAGCCCCCTAAACAGCGGGAGGATATATGAGCAGTTCTTC
-	once	TRBV5-1	TRBJ1-6	CASSRTTGQNSPLHF	TGCGCCAGCAGCCGAACGACCGGACAGAATTCACCCCTCCACTTT
-	-	TRBV11-2	TRBJ2-5	CASRPSLGETQYF	TGTGCCAGCAGGCCGAGCCTCGGGGAGACCCAGTACTTC
TRBD1	-	TRBV6-5	TRBJ2-2	CASSYSNRGAAGELFF	TGTGCCAGCAGTTACTCCAACAGGGGGGCGGCCGGGGAGCTGTTTTTT
TRBD1	-	TRBV29-1	TRBJ1-2	CSVVRGTGLYGYTF	TGCAGCGTTGTACGAGGGACAGGTCTTTATGGCTACACCTTC
TRBD1	-	TRBV15	TRBJ2-7	CATSRGDTGTGQYEQYF	TGTGCCACCAGCAGAGGAGATACCGGGACAGGGCAATACGAGCAGTACTTC
TRBD2	few	TRBV9	TRBJ2-1	CASSVTSGTAGEQFF	TGTGCCAGCAGCGTGACTAGCGGGACGGCTGGGGAGCAGTTCTTC
-	-	TRBV9	TRBJ1-2	CASSPLDSGYTF	TGTGCCAGCAGCCCCCTGGACAGCGGCTACACCTTC
-	once	TRBV7-8	TRBJ2-3	CASSLGTTYGADTQYF	TGTGCCAGCAGCTTAGGGACGACTTACGGGGCAGATACGCAGTATTTT
-	-	TRBV6-5	TRBJ2-5	CASSYGRGQETQYF	TGTGCCAGCAGTTACGGTCGGGGGCAAGAGACCCAGTACTTC
TRBD1	-	TRBV6-5	TRBJ2-3	CAVTDRGHKYTQYF	TGTGCCGTAACGGACAGGGGCCATAAGTATACGCAGTATTTT
-	once	TRBV5-8	TRBJ1-1	CASSLGSGGTEAFF	TGTGCCAGCAGCTTGGGGAGTGGCGGTACTGAAGCTTTCTTT
-	-	TRBV7-9	TRBJ2-3	CASSFGGEGTDTQYF	TGTGCCAGCAGCTTCGGTGGGGAGGGCACAGATACGCAGTATTTT
TRBD1	-	TRBV7-2	TRBJ1-3	CASSSAGTGGSWGNTIYF	TGTGCCAGCAGCTCCGCTGGGACAGGGGGCTCGTGGGGAAACACCATATATTTT
TRBD1	-	TRBV6-5	TRBJ1-1	CASSYTGQVAEAFF	TGTGCCAGCAGTTATACAGGACAGGTCGCTGAAGCTTTCTTT
TRBD2	-	TRBV28	TRBJ2-1	CASSDAGGAYNEQFF	TGTGCCAGCAGTGACGCCGGGGGGGCCTACAATGAGCAGTTCTTC
TRBD2	-	TRBV28	TRBJ2-7	CASSFGLAGPYEQYF	TGTGCCAGCAGTTTCGGACTAGCGGGACCCTACGAGCAGTACTTC
TRBD1	-	TRBV28	TRBJ1-5	CASSGDREIQPQHF	TGTGCCAGCAGTGGAGACAGGGAAATTCAGCCCCAGCATTTT
TRBD1	-	TRBV5-5	TRBJ2-7	CASSFGTGTYEQYF	TGTGCCAGCAGCTTCGGGACAGGGACCTACGAGCAGTACTTC
TRBD1	once	TRBV28	TRBJ1-5	CASGQGSQPQHF	TGTGCCAGTGGACAGGGAAGTCAGCCCCAGCATTTT
TRBD1	once	TRBV7-8	TRBJ2-2	CASSSGQGFAPNTGELFF	TGTGCCAGCAGCTCCGGACAGGGGTTCGCCCCGAACACCGGGGAGCTGTTTTTT
TRBD1	-	TRBV7-9	TRBJ2-7	CASSSLGQGIWEQYF	TGTGCCAGCAGCTCGTTGGGACAGGGGATCTGGGAGCAGTACTTC
-	-	TRBV11-2	TRBJ2-7	CASSLESPYEQYF	TGTGCCAGCAGCTTAGAAAGCCCCTACGAGCAGTACTTC
TRBD2	-	TRBV6-5	TRBJ2-1	CASSSRTSGWAEQFF	TGTGCCAGCAGTTCACGGACTAGCGGGTGGGCCGAGCAGTTCTTC
TRBD1	-	TRBV15	TRBJ2-2	CATSRDLLGGSTGELFF	TGTGCCACCAGCAGAGATCTGCTAGGGGGCTCTACCGGGGAGCTGTTTTTT
TRBD1	-	TRBV7-2	TRBJ1-5	CASSFAGGGNQPQHF	TGTGCCAGCAGCTTTGCAGGGGGAGGCAATCAGCCCCAGCATTTT
-	-	TRBV13	TRBJ2-2	CASSSGETPNTGELFF	TGTGCCAGCAGTTCTGGGGAGACACCGAACACCGGGGAGCTGTTTTTT
TRBD1	-	TRBV28	TRBJ1-5	CASSPYRDREYSNQPQHF	TGTGCCAGCAGTCCGTACCGGGACAGAGAGTATAGCAATCAGCCCCAGCATTTT
-	once	TRBV9	TRBJ1-2	CASSALQGWVSGYTF	TGTGCCAGCAGCGCGTTGCAGGGGTGGGTGAGTGGCTACACCTTC
-	-	TRBV5-1	TRBJ2-5	CASSLRGAETQYF	TGCGCCAGCAGCTTGCGGGGGGCTGAGACCCAGTACTTC
TRBD1	-	TRBV7-9	TRBJ1-1	CASSYEQGAAIGAFF	TGTGCCAGCAGCTATGAACAGGGGGCGGCTATCGGAGCTTTCTTT
TRBD2	-	TRBV7-2	TRBJ2-1	CASSLSGRMNEQFF	TGTGCCAGCAGCTTGAGCGGGAGGATGAATGAGCAGTTCTTC
TRBD1	-	TRBV30	TRBJ2-2	CAWRMDRGRRDTGELFF	TGTGCCTGGAGGATGGACAGGGGAAGGCGGGACACCGGGGAGCTGTTTTTT
-	-	TRBV19	TRBJ1-1	CASSTRGMNTEAFF	TGTGCCAGTAGTACAAGGGGGATGAACACTGAAGCTTTCTTT
-	-	TRBV5-1	TRBJ2-7	CASSPRRDGGKYEQYF	TGCGCCAGCAGCCCTCGGAGGGACGGCGGCAAATACGAGCAGTACTTC
-	-	TRBV2	TRBJ2-3	CASARRLNTDTQYF	TGTGCCAGCGCGAGGAGGTTAAACACAGATACGCAGTATTTT
-	few	TRBV19	TRBJ1-1	CASSKEGPRIEEAFF	TGTGCCAGTAGTAAGGAGGGACCGAGGATTGAGGAAGCTTTCTTT
-	-	TRBV5-1	TRBJ2-1	CASSLGVGSTDTYNEQFF	TGCGCCAGCAGCTTGGGGGTCGGCAGTACTGACACCTACAATGAGCAGTTCTTC
-	-	TRBV28	TRBJ1-2	CASSLGQIYGYTF	TGTGCCAGCAGTTTGGGGCAGATCTATGGCTACACCTTC
-	few	TRBV28	TRBJ1-5	CASTDGASQPQHF	TGTGCCAGCACCGATGGGGCGAGTCAGCCCCAGCATTTT
TRBD1	-	TRBV5-4	TRBJ2-7	CASSRDSIYEQYF	TGTGCCAGCAGCCGGGACAGCATATACGAGCAGTACTTC
-	once	TRBV4-3	TRBJ1-4	CASSQSPRGADEKLFF	TGCGCCAGCAGCCAATCCCCAAGGGGCGCGGATGAAAAACTGTTTTTT
-	-	TRBV28	TRBJ2-6	CASSLPYSGANVLTF	TGTGCCAGCAGCCTTCCGTACTCTGGGGCCAACGTCCTGACTTTC
TRBD1	-	TRBV28	TRBJ1-5	CASTRTGATQPQHF	TGTGCCAGCACCCGGACAGGGGCTACTCAGCCCCAGCATTTT
TRBD2	-	TRBV2	TRBJ2-5	CASSIAGGPQETQYF	TGTGCCAGCAGTATAGCGGGAGGGCCCCAAGAGACCCAGTACTTC
TRBD1	-	TRBV28	TRBJ2-7	CASSWIGQGSLYEQYF	TGTGCCAGCAGTTGGATCGGACAGGGAAGTTTATACGAGCAGTACTTC
-	-	TRBV19	TRBJ2-7	CASSPRTEEQYF	TGTGCCAGTAGTCCTAGGACAGAGGAGCAGTACTTC
TRBD1	-	TRBV4-3	TRBJ1-5	CASSQGAGGLSQPQHF	TGCGCCAGCAGCCAGGGGGCAGGGGGCTTAAGTCAGCCCCAGCATTTT
TRBD1	-	TRBV25-1	TRBJ2-7	CASSEIKPGQGAYEQYF	TGTGCCAGCAGTGAAATCAAGCCAGGACAGGGAGCCTACGAGCAGTACTTC
-	once	TRBV5-1	TRBJ2-5	CASSWGQGSGETQYF	TGCGCCAGCAGCTGGGGGCAGGGTAGTGGAGAGACCCAGTACTTC
-	-	TRBV28	TRBJ1-1	CASSFAEGSEAFF	TGTGCCAGCAGTTTCGCCGAGGGCTCGGAAGCTTTCTTT